This is a list of T cell receptor beta chains from one sample in a study of metastatic and nonmetastatic thyroid tumors. TCRdb called clones again from the PCR reads with MiXCR. Of 20,000 to 25,000 clones listed, roughly a sixth are singletons. The specimen sequenced was adjacent normal tissue. These receptors came from a male donor with papillary thyroid cancer or a benign thyroid nodule (not recorded which). Some clones in this sample may be carry-over from other donors' samples. CDR3s include the opening cysteine and the closing phenylalanine or tryptophan. D genes are given only for firm matches. Clone size is given for some rows only: seen once, a few or many times, or a class if the clone is expanded.

J gene: TRBJ2-2; D gene: TRBD2; clone size: medium-sized; V gene: TRBV27; CDR3 DNA: TGTGCCAGCAGTTTATATGGTAGCGGGTTTTCCGGGGAGCTGTTTTTT; CDR3 protein: CASSLYGSGFSGELFF
J gene: TRBJ1-1; D gene: -; clone size: medium-sized; V gene: TRBV6-1; CDR3 DNA: TGTGCCAGCAGACCCCATACACAGGGCGACACTGAAGCTTTCTTT; CDR3 protein: CASRPHTQGDTEAFF
J gene: TRBJ1-1; D gene: -; clone size: few; V gene: TRBV6-1; CDR3 DNA: TGTGCCAGCACCGGGACGGCCAGGGACACTGAAGCTTTCTTT; CDR3 protein: CASTGTARDTEAFF
J gene: TRBJ1-2; D gene: -; clone size: -; V gene: TRBV15; CDR3 DNA: TGTGCCACCAGCAGAGAGGGGGGGGCAGCCTATGGCTACACCTTC; CDR3 protein: CATSREGGAAYGYTF
J gene: TRBJ2-3; D gene: -; clone size: many; V gene: TRBV9; CDR3 DNA: TGTGCCAGCAGCGTAGACCCTAGCACAGATACGCAGTATTTT; CDR3 protein: CASSVDPSTDTQYF
J gene: TRBJ1-1; D gene: -; clone size: medium-sized; V gene: TRBV2; CDR3 DNA: TGTGCCAGCAGTGAGAGGTTTGGGACTGAAGCTTTCTTT; CDR3 protein: CASSERFGTEAFF
J gene: TRBJ1-3; D gene: -; clone size: once; V gene: TRBV18; CDR3 DNA: TGTGCCAGCTCAACACAGGGTAGTGGACACACCATATATTTT; CDR3 protein: CASSTQGSGHTIYF
J gene: TRBJ2-5; D gene: -; clone size: -; V gene: TRBV2; CDR3 DNA: TGTGCCAGCACCCGAAACGAGAGGGCTAGCATGGAGACCCAGTACTTC; CDR3 protein: CASTRNERASMETQYF
J gene: TRBJ1-2; D gene: -; clone size: few; V gene: TRBV25-1; CDR3 DNA: TGTGCCAGCAGGGGGCAGTTTGATGGCTACACCTTC; CDR3 protein: CASRGQFDGYTF
J gene: TRBJ1-2; D gene: -; clone size: medium-sized; V gene: TRBV15; CDR3 DNA: TGTGCCACCAGCAGCTTAGACGGCCAGGGCGGCTACACCTTC; CDR3 protein: CATSSLDGQGGYTF
J gene: TRBJ2-2; D gene: TRBD1; clone size: many; V gene: TRBV9; CDR3 DNA: TGTGCCAGCAGCGACAAGGGGACAGGGCCCGGGGAGCTGTTTTTT; CDR3 protein: CASSDKGTGPGELFF
J gene: TRBJ1-4; D gene: -; clone size: many; V gene: TRBV5-6; CDR3 DNA: TGTGCCAGCAGCTTCCGAGGGGGTGGTAATGAAAAACTGTTTTTT; CDR3 protein: CASSFRGGGNEKLFF
J gene: TRBJ2-3; D gene: -; clone size: -; V gene: TRBV5-1; CDR3 DNA: TGCGCCAGCAGCTTGACGGGTGTGACGGGGATGGATACGCAGTATTTT; CDR3 protein: CASSLTGVTGMDTQYF
J gene: TRBJ1-5; D gene: -; clone size: -; V gene: TRBV20-1; CDR3 DNA: TGCAGTGCTAGACAGGGCAATCAGCCCCAGCATTTT; CDR3 protein: CSARQGNQPQHF
J gene: TRBJ1-1; D gene: -; clone size: many; V gene: TRBV3-1; CDR3 DNA: TGTGCCAGCAGCCTCGACCGCAACACTGAAGCTTTCTTT; CDR3 protein: CASSLDRNTEAFF
J gene: TRBJ1-1; D gene: -; clone size: many; V gene: TRBV20-1; CDR3 DNA: TGCAGTGCTAGAGGATTGGAAGCTAACACTGAAGCTTTCTTT; CDR3 protein: CSARGLEANTEAFF
J gene: TRBJ1-1; D gene: -; clone size: medium-sized; V gene: TRBV11-2; CDR3 DNA: TGTGCCAGCAGCCTAGGACAGCCCACTGAAGCTTTCTTT; CDR3 protein: CASSLGQPTEAFF
J gene: TRBJ1-5; D gene: TRBD1; clone size: medium-sized; V gene: TRBV27; CDR3 DNA: TGTGCCAGCAGTAAGGACAGGGTGAGCAATCAGCCCCAGCATTTT; CDR3 protein: CASSKDRVSNQPQHF
J gene: TRBJ2-3; D gene: -; clone size: many; V gene: TRBV29-1; CDR3 DNA: TGCAGCGTTGACCGGGAGCAAAGCACAGATACGCAGTATTTT; CDR3 protein: CSVDREQSTDTQYF
J gene: TRBJ1-1; D gene: -; clone size: many; V gene: TRBV15; CDR3 DNA: TGTGCCACCAGCCGCGGGAGAAACACTGAAGCTTTCTTT; CDR3 protein: CATSRGRNTEAFF
J gene: TRBJ2-3; D gene: -; clone size: -; V gene: TRBV7-2; CDR3 DNA: TGTGCCAGCAGCTTAACGAGAGACACAGATACGCAGTATTTT; CDR3 protein: CASSLTRDTDTQYF
J gene: TRBJ1-2; D gene: -; clone size: -; V gene: TRBV15; CDR3 DNA: TGTGCCACCAGCACTAGATGTCCCAAGCGGTACTATGGCTACACCTTC; CDR3 protein: CATSTRCPKRYYGYTF
J gene: TRBJ2-2; D gene: -; clone size: -; V gene: TRBV6-1; CDR3 DNA: TGTGCCTCCCGTGACACGCACACCGTGGAGCTGTTTTTT; CDR3 protein: CASRDTHTVELFF
J gene: TRBJ1-5; D gene: -; clone size: many; V gene: TRBV7-2; CDR3 DNA: TGTGCCAGCAGCTTACGGAGCAATCAGCCCCAGCATTTT; CDR3 protein: CASSLRSNQPQHF